The clone carrying this T cell receptor beta chain was detected only a few times. Its antigen is still unknown. TCRdb reprocessed the RT-PCR reads with MiXCR, giving one entry per CDR3 protein. The table shows approximately 500,000 distinct CDR3 sequences, with about 14% occurring only once. The CDR3 extends over 17 amino acids. This specimen belongs to a study of response to subunit inactivated influenza vaccine. Regarding the study as a whole: With each seasonal influenza vaccination, the authors suggested, few new T cells are recruited.

The material was PBMCs from blood, obtained roughly 13 days after vaccination. The TCR was taken from a man aged 45-65 years who received an inactivated influenza vaccine. The chain couples TRBV21-1 to TRBJ2-7; the D call in the table, TRBD1, was not verified against the DNA. TRBV21-1 is termed a pseudogene. The CDR3 sequence is CASSKEQGQGFSHEQYF. The CDR3 bases are TGTGCCAGCAGCAAAGAGCAAGGACAGGGATTTAGCCACGAGCAGTACTTC.